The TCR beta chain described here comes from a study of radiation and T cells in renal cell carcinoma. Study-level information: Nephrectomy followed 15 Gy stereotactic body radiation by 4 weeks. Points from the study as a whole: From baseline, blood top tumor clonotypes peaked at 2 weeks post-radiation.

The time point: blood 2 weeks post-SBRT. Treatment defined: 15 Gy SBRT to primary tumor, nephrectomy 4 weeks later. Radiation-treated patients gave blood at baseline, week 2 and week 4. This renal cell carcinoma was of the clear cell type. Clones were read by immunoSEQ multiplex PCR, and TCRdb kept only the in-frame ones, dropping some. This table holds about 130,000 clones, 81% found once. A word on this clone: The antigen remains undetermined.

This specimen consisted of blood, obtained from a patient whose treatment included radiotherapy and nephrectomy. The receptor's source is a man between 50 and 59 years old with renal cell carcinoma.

The CDR3 reads CASTSPGQGNEQFF. As DNA, the CDR3 is TGTGCCAGCACCAGTCCGGGACAGGGTAATGAGCAGTTCTTC. The J gene is TRBJ2-1, the V gene TRBV28; 9 nucleotides agree with TRBD1. Germline CDR1 MDHEN, CDR2 SYDVKM. V dropped 7 bases and J dropped 7; count of bases not matched to a gene: 8. CDR3 length: 14 amino acids.